A single sample is the source of the 16 T cell receptor beta chains below, sequenced in a study of radiotherapy plus CTLA-4 blockade in lung cancer (dated by TCRdb to the late 2010s). Receptor libraries were prepared by the immunoSEQ multiplex PCR assay. Held by TCRdb, this immuneACCESS table contains in-frame sequences only and omits some clones. Under half of the omission traces to an unresolved V gene where checked; the cause of the rest is unknown. Recorded for this sample are 80,000 to 100,000 clones; approximately 75% of them occurred a single time. About 3% of the sample belongs to the ten largest clones. Sequencing used peripheral blood, obtained from a patient treated with radiotherapy plus ipilimumab. The source of these receptors is a human donor with non-small cell lung cancer who had a partial response to radiotherapy plus ipilimumab. Some clones in this sample may be carry-over from other donors' samples.

This chain connects TRBV28 to TRBJ2-1, with D unclear. Germline V gene sequence: CDR1 MDHEN, CDR2 SYDVKM. The CDR3 covers 15 residues. The germline V and J ends were trimmed by 0 bases and 0 bases, with 6 bases remaining between them. For the CDR3, the DNA is TGTGCCAGCAGTTTATGGCGGAGCTCCTACAATGAGCAGTTCTTC. This codes for CASSLWRSSYNEQFF.

The chain uses TRBV27 and TRBJ2-5; D is ambiguous. Germline-derived CDR1 and CDR2 are MNHEY and SMNVEV (reference sequence). The CDR3 totals 13 residues. With 6 bases removed from V and 4 bases from J, the gap between germline ends came to 12 bases. CDR3 in amino acids: CASSLTTLETQYF. In nucleotides, the CDR3 is TGTGCCAGCAGCCTCACGACATTAGAGACCCAGTACTTC.

V gene TRBV18 combines with J gene TRBJ2-7; 7 bases are a match to TRBD2. V dropped 3 bases and J dropped 6; count of bases not matched to a gene: 8. Germline values: CDR1 KGHSH, CDR2 LQKENI. The CDR3 is 14 residues long. For the CDR3, the DNA is TGTGCCAGCTCACCTGAGGCGGGAGTGTTCGAGCAGTACTTC. This encodes CASSPEAGVFEQYF.

The chain is built from TRBV28 and TRBJ2-3, with D perhaps TRBD2 (6 bases). V lost 4 bases to trimming and J lost 6 bases, with 17 bases between them. This CDR3 has 15 amino acids. Germline V gene sequence: CDR1 MDHEN, CDR2 SYDVKM. The CDR3 DNA sequence: TGTGCCAGCAGTTCCCCCTTTATAAGCGGGGATACGCAGTATTTT. Its translation: CASSSPFISGDTQYF. Full variable domain (outside the CDR3, taken from reference TRBV28 and TRBJ2-3): DVKVTQSSRYLVKRTGEKVFLECVQDMDHENMFWYRQDPGLGLRLIYFSYDVKMKEKGDIPEGYSVSREKKERFSLILESASTNQTSMYLCASSSPFISGDTQYFGPGTRLTVL.

The DNA for the CDR3 is TGTGCCAGCTCGCGGGAGTGGAAAGATACGCAGTATTTT. It specifies CASSREWKDTQYF. V gene TRBV18 combines with J gene TRBJ2-3; 7 bases align to TRBD2. Germline assignment: CDR1 KGHSH and CDR2 LQKENI. With V trimmed by 6 bases and J by 5 bases, 5 bases remained unmatched. This CDR3 has 13 amino acids.

The gene calls are TRBV11-2 and TRBJ1-2; D gene uncertain. In germline, CDR1 is SGHAT, CDR2 FQNNGV. V was cut by 4 bases and J by 0 bases, with 12 bases left in between. The CDR3 runs to 15 residues. The CDR3 region has the DNA TGTGCCAGCAGCTCCCGGTTTGCGGCTAACTATGGCTACACCTTC. This codes for CASSSRFAANYGYTF.

J is TRBJ1-4 and V is TRBV4-1; D is undetermined. This CDR3 region has 15 residues. Germline CDR1 and CDR2: MGHRA and YSYEKL. Trimming stripped 0 bases from V and 4 bases from J, with 9 bases between. The CDR3 nucleotides read TGCGCCAGCAGCCAAGAAAACGGACTTAATGAAAAACTGTTTTTT. It specifies CASSQENGLNEKLFF.

The V gene is TRBV9, the J gene TRBJ2-7; maybe TRBD2 (7 bases). CDR3 size: 15 residues. Trimming took off 0 bases at V and 4 bases at J, with 14 bases between the two ends. CDR1 is SGDLS, CDR2 YYNGEE, per germline. In DNA, the CDR3 is TGTGCCAGCAGCGTAGCTTGGGGGGGGGCGTACGAGCAGTACTTC. Amino acid sequence: CASSVAWGGAYEQYF.

This chain connects TRBV9 to TRBJ2-1, with D possibly matching TRBD1 (5 bases). The germline gives CDR1 SGDLS, CDR2 YYNGEE. The CDR3 runs to 15 residues. The V and J ends lost 0 bases and 2 bases respectively, with 9 bases between them. The CDR3: CASSVEGDTYNEQFF. The CDR3 nucleotides are TGTGCCAGCAGCGTAGAAGGGGATACCTACAATGAGCAGTTCTTC.

The gene calls are TRBV28 and TRBJ1-2, with a weak D call TRBD1 (6 bases). Trimming cost V 6 bases and J 9 bases, with 17 bases left between them. Per the germline V gene, CDR1 is MDHEN and CDR2 is SYDVKM. This CDR3 contains 13 residues. The chain's CDR3 is CASRVGGRLSYTF. CDR3 DNA: TGTGCCAGCAGGGTCGGGGGGCGTTTAAGCTACACCTTC.

The rearrangement joins TRBV5-1 to TRBJ2-3; TRBD2 matches 13 bases. The germline gives CDR1 SGHRS, CDR2 YFSETQ. Germline trimming cut 1 base from V and 2 bases from J; bases unmatched to any gene: 4. The CDR3 is made up of 17 amino acids. CDR3 nucleotide sequence: TGCGCCAGCAGCTTGTTACTAGCGGGAGGGGACACAGATACGCAGTATTTT. It specifies CASSLLLAGGDTDTQYF. The full variable domain, its missing parts supplied by reference TRBV5-1 and TRBJ2-3, is KAGVTQTPRYLIKTRGQQVTLSCSPISGHRSVSWYQQTPGQGLQFLFEYFSETQRNKGNFPGRFSGRQFSNSRSEMNVSTLELGDSALYLCASSLLLAGGDTDTQYFGPGTRLTVL.

This chain joins TRBV5-4 and TRBJ1-2, with no clear D. There are 16 residues in the CDR3. The germline V gene has CDR1 SGHNT and CDR2 YYREEE (reference sequence). The V and J ends lost 7 bases and 0 bases respectively, with 19 bases between them. This CDR3 reads CASGKGTGKANYGYTF. CDR3 coding DNA: TGTGCCAGCGGGAAAGGAACCGGGAAAGCTAACTATGGCTACACCTTC. The full variable domain, completed using reference TRBV5-4 and TRBJ1-2, is ETGVTQSPTHLIKTRGQQVTLRCSSQSGHNTVSWYQQALGQGPQFIFQYYREEENGRGNFPPRFSGLQFPNYSSELNVNALELDDSALYLCASGKGTGKANYGYTFGSGTRLTVV.

The chain has TRBV5-6 and TRBJ1-3; tentative D call: TRBD1 (6 bases). The CDR3 runs to 15 residues. The V gene's germline CDR1 is SGHDT and CDR2 YYEEEE. Between the trimmed V and J ends, which lost 1 base and 0 bases, there was a span of 8 bases. Written as DNA, the CDR3 is TGTGCCAGCAGCTTGCGGACAGACTCTGGAAACACCATATATTTT. Residues: CASSLRTDSGNTIYF. Full variable domain (outside the CDR3, taken from reference TRBV5-6 and TRBJ1-3): DAGVTQSPTHLIKTRGQQVTLRCSPKSGHDTVSWYQQALGQGPQFIFQYYEEEERQRGNFPDRFSGHQFPNYSSELNVNALLLGDSALYLCASSLRTDSGNTIYFGEGSWLTVV.

The rearrangement uses TRBV7-8 and TRBJ1-5; TRBD1 agrees at 12 bases. This CDR3 is 18 amino acids long. The germline V gene has CDR1 SGHVS and CDR2 FQNEAQ. Trimming at V came to 4 bases and at J to 6 bases, leaving 13 bases not matched to a gene. In DNA, the CDR3 is TGTGCCAGCAGCTCTTCTACTCCGGGACAGGGGGCTGGTCAGCCCCAGCATTTT. Translation: CASSSSTPGQGAGQPQHF.

The chain has TRBV5-6 and TRBJ1-6, with 9 bases matching TRBD1. This CDR3 contains 13 residues. Germline V gene data show CDR1 as SGHDT and CDR2 as YYEEEE. The J segment lost 7 bases and the V segment lost 6 bases, leaving 2 bases of the junction unmatched. The CDR3 DNA sequence: TGTGCCAGCAACGGACAGGGGAATTCACCCCTCCACTTT. Translation gives CASNGQGNSPLHF.

This sequence joins TRBV29-1 and TRBJ2-3, with D possibly TRBD1 on 5 matching bases. The CDR3 runs to 12 residues. With 6 bases removed from V and 2 bases from J, the gap between germline ends came to 9 bases. The V gene's germline CDR1 is SQVTM and CDR2 ANQGSEA. In DNA, the CDR3 is TGCAGCGTGGGGCAGTTCACAGATACGCAGTATTTT. It specifies CSVGQFTDTQYF.